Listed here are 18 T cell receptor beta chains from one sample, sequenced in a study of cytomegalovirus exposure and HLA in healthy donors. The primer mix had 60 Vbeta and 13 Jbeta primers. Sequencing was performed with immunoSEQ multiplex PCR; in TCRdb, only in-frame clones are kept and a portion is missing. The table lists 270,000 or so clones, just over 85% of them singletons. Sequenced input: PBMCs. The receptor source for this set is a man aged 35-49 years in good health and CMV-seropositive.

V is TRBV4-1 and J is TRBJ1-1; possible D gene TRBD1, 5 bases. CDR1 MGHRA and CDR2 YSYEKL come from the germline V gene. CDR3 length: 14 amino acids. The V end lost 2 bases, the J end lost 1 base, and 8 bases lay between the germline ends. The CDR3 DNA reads TGCGCCAGCAGCCAACCGACAGAGAACACTGAAGCTTTCTTT. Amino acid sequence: CASSQPTENTEAFF.

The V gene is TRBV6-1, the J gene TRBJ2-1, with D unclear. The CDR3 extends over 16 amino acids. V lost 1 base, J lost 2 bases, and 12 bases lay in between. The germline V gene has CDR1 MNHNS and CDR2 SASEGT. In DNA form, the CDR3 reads TGTGCCAGCAGTGAAGAGGCGGCGAGCCCCTACAATGAGCAGTTCTTC. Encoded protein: CASSEEAASPYNEQFF.

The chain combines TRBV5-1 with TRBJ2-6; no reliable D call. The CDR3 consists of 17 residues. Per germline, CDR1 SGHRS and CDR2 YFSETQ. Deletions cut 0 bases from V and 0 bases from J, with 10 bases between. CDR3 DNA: TGCGCCAGCAGCTTGGGCCCAGGAACCTCTGGGGCCAACGTCCTGACTTTC. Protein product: CASSLGPGTSGANVLTF.

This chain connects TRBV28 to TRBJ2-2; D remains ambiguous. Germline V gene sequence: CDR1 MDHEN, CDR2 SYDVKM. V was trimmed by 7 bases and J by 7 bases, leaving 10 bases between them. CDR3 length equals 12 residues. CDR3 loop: CASTLGVGELFF. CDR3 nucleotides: TGTGCCAGCACCCTAGGAGTCGGGGAGCTGTTTTTT.

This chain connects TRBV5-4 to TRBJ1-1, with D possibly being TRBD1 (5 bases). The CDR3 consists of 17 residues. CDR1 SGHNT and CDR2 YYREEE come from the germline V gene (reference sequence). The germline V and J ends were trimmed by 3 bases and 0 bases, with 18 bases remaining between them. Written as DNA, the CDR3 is TGTGCCAGCAGCTCCATGAGCGTTGGGGCTATGAACACTGAAGCTTTCTTT. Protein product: CASSSMSVGAMNTEAFF.

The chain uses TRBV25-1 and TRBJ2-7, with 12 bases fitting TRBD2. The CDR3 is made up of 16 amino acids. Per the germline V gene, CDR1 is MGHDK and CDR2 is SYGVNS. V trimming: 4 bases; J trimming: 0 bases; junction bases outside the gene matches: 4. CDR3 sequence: CASSAWTSGDSYEQYF. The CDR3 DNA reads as TGTGCCAGCAGTGCCTGGACTAGCGGGGACTCCTACGAGCAGTACTTC.

CDR3 protein: CASSPWGQETQYF. CDR3 DNA: TGTGCCAGCAGTCCATGGGGCCAGGAGACCCAGTACTTC. The V gene is TRBV6-1, the J gene TRBJ2-5; D perhaps matches TRBD1 (5 bases). Germline V gene sequence: CDR1 MNHNS, CDR2 SASEGT. The V end lost 5 bases, the J end lost 5 bases, and 12 bases lay between the germline ends. CDR3 length: 13 residues.

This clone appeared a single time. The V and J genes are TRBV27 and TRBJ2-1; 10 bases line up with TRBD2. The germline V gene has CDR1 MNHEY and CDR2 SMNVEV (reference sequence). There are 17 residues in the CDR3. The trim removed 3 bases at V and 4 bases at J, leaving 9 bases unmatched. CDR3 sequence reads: CASSFGTSVSGYNEQFF. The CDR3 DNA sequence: TGTGCCAGCAGTTTTGGGACTAGCGTGTCAGGGTACAATGAGCAGTTCTTC.

The CDR3 nucleotides read TGTGCCAGTAGTATGGGACTAGAGGTCTCCTACGAGCAGTACTTC. Encoded protein: CASSMGLEVSYEQYF. The V and J genes are TRBV19 and TRBJ2-7, with 8 bases lining up with TRBD2. Germline V gene sequence: CDR1 LNHDA, CDR2 SQIVND (reference sequence). The CDR3 runs to 15 residues. V shed 3 bases and J 0 bases; nucleotides not matched to a gene: 4.

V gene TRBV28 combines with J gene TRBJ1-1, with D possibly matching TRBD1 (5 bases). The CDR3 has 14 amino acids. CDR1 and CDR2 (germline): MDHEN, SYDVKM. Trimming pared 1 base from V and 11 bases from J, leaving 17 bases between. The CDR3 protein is CASSLSIRAQGAFF. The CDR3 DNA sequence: TGTGCCAGCAGTTTATCGATCCGGGCTCAGGGCGCTTTCTTT.

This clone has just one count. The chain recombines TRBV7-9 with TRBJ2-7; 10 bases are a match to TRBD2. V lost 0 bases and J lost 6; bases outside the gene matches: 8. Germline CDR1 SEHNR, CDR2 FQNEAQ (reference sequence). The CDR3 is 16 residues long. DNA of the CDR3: TGTGCCAGCAGCTTAGCGTTCGGACTAGCGGACAGCGAGCAGTACTTC. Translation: CASSLAFGLADSEQYF.

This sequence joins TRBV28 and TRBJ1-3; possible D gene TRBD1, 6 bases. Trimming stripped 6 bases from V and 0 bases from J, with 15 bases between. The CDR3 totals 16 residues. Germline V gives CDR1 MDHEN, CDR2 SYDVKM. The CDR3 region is CASSKSTGSSGNTIYF. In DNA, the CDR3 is TGTGCCAGCAGCAAGTCAACAGGGAGCTCTGGAAACACCATATATTTT.

The CDR3 protein is CASSRTSADTDTQYF. For the CDR3, the DNA is TGTGCCAGCAGCCGTACTAGTGCGGACACAGATACGCAGTATTTT. The V gene is TRBV4-2, the J gene TRBJ2-3; a weak D match, TRBD2 (5 bases). The ends were cut back, 4 bases at V and 2 bases at J, with 13 bases in the middle. Per germline, CDR1 LGHNA and CDR2 YNFKEQ. The CDR3 runs to 15 residues.

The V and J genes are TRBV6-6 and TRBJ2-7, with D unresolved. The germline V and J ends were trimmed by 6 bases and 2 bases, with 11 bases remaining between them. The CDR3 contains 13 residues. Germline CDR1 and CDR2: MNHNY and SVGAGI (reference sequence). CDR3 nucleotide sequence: TGTGCCAGCAGCCCTCGCGGAGCCTACGAGCAGTACTTC. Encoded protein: CASSPRGAYEQYF.

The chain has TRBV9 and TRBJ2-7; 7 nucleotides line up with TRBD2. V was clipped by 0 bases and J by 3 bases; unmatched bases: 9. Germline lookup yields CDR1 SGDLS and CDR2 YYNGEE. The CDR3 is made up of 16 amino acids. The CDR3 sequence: CASSVGSGGGIYEQYF. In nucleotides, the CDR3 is TGTGCCAGCAGCGTAGGAAGCGGCGGGGGTATCTACGAGCAGTACTTC.

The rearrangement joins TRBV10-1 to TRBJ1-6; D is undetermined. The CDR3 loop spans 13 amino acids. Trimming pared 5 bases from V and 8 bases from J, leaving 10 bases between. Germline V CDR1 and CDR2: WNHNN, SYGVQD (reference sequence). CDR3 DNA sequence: TGCGCCAGCAGTCGAGGCCCGGATTCACCCCTCCACTTT. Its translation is CASSRGPDSPLHF.

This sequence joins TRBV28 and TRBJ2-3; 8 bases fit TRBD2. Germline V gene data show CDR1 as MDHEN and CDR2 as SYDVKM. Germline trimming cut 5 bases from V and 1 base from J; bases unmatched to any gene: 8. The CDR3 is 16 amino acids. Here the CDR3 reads CASSEPGLEGTDTQYF. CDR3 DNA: TGTGCCAGCAGTGAACCGGGACTAGAAGGCACAGATACGCAGTATTTT. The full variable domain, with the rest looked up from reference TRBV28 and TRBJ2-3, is DVKVTQSSRYLVKRTGEKVFLECVQDMDHENMFWYRQDPGLGLRLIYFSYDVKMKEKGDIPEGYSVSREKKERFSLILESASTNQTSMYLCASSEPGLEGTDTQYFGPGTRLTVL.

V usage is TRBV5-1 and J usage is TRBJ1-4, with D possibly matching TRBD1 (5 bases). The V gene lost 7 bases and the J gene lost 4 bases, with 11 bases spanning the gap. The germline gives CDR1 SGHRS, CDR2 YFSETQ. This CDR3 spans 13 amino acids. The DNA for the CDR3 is TGCGCCAGCCGGGAGGGGAATAATGAAAAACTGTTTTTT. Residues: CASREGNNEKLFF.